The 2 T cell receptor beta chains listed next were all sequenced from one sample in a study of cytomegalovirus exposure and HLA in healthy donors. In the PCR, 60 Vbeta and 13 Jbeta primers were used. TCRdb's copy holds only in-frame clones and misses some; the assay was immunoSEQ multiplex PCR. This table has about 100,000 clones, 10% appearing once. The sequenced material came from PBMCs. The source is a man aged 40-49 years in good health and CMV-seropositive.

The chain uses TRBV28 and TRBJ1-6; no definite D call. Between the trimmed V and J ends, which lost 2 bases and 6 bases, there was a span of 11 bases. This CDR3 is built from 15 residues. CDR1 is MDHEN, CDR2 SYDVKM, per germline. CDR3 region: CASSLPRGGNSPLHF. The CDR3 DNA follows: TGTGCCAGCAGTTTACCCCGCGGCGGTAATTCACCCCTCCACTTT.

The V gene is TRBV2, the J gene TRBJ2-1; 7 bases line up with TRBD1. Germline V CDR1 and CDR2: SNHLY, FYNNEI. The CDR3 runs 16 residues. V dropped 5 bases and J dropped 4; count of bases not matched to a gene: 11. CDR3 sequence reads: CASSYLDLTGYNEQFF. CDR3 sequence (DNA): TGTGCCAGCAGTTACCTGGACTTGACAGGGTACAATGAGCAGTTCTTC.